One T cell receptor beta chain is described in this entry. The V gene lost 4 bases and the J gene lost 0 bases, with 13 bases spanning the gap. Germline V gives CDR1 SNHLY, CDR2 FYNNEI. There are 15 residues in the CDR3. This sample is drawn from a study of CD8 T cells in Susac syndrome. TEMRA sorting was based on memory subsets that CD27 and CD45RA staining had defined. Random hexamers were used to reverse transcribe 0.5 to 1 ug of RNA. TCRdb passed the immunoSEQ multiplex PCR reads through MiXCR, listing each CDR3 protein once. The profile shows about 1,700 distinct CDR3 sequences, 64% of them singletons.

Sequencing was done on a sample of CD8+ TEMRA cells from PBMCs. Documented subset: FACS-sorted terminally differentiated effector memory CD8+ T cells re-expressing CD45RA (CD8+ TEMRA). The V call is TRBV2, the J call TRBJ2-7, with unresolved D. This TCR was recovered from a human donor with Susac syndrome. Here the CDR3 reads CASSGKWASSYEQYF. The CDR3 DNA follows: TGTGCCAGCAGTGGAAAGTGGGCCAGCTCCTACGAGCAGTACTTC.